This TCR beta chain emerged from a study of early T cells in non-severe SARS-CoV-2 infection. Individual cDNA molecules were tagged with unique molecular identifiers, the study reported. In TCRdb, the 5' RACE reads were re-called with MiXCR into one record per CDR3 protein. The profile shows under 85,000 distinct CDR3 sequences, 9.5% to 12% of them singletons. This clonotype was seen repeatedly, ten times or more. CDR1 and CDR2 from the germline V gene are KGHSH and LQKENI. The CDR3 is 15 residues long. The V end lost 6 bases, the J end lost 0 bases, and 9 bases lay between the germline ends. The clonotype was recovered from an adult who was a healthcare worker with PCR-confirmed SARS-CoV-2 infection or an uninfected control (not recorded which). This specimen was whole blood, taken at baseline. This rearrangement joins TRBV18 to TRBJ2-6; D uncertain. This CDR3 is CASSPVDSGANVLTF. The CDR3 DNA reads as TGTGCCAGCTCCCCGGTAGACTCTGGGGCCAACGTCCTGACTTTC.